The 7 T cell receptor beta chains below all came from one sample that was sequenced in a study of identical twins. TCRdb ran MiXCR on the 5' RACE reads and lists one entry per CDR3 protein. The sample holds 500,000 to 650,000 distinct CDR3 sequences, around 22% seen once. This sample also appeared in a second study, on yellow fever vaccine responses in identical twins.

What was sequenced was CD4+ T cells sorted from blood. The receptors come from a woman aged 18-29 years in good health.

The V gene is TRBV7-2, the J gene TRBJ2-2, with TRBD2 as a possible D gene (5 bases). This CDR3 has 13 residues. Germline V gene lookup returns CDR1 SGHTA and CDR2 FQGNSA. V was cut by 11 bases and J by 4 bases, with 14 bases left in between. The CDR3 DNA reads as TGTGCCTCCAAGCAGAGCGGCACCGGGGAGCTGTTTTTT. It translates to CASKQSGTGELFF.

The J gene is TRBJ1-1, the V gene TRBV18; D is perhaps TRBD1 (6 bases). V lost 4 bases and J lost 7, with 10 bases in between. This CDR3 is 12 amino acids long. Per the germline V gene, CDR1 is KGHSH and CDR2 is LQKENI. The CDR3 DNA reads as TGTGCCAGCTCACAGAGGACAGTTGAAGCTTTCTTT. Protein product: CASSQRTVEAFF.

As regards this clonotype: The CDR3 does not close with the conserved phenylalanine or tryptophan, likely indicating a read error. The genes are TRBV4-1 and TRBJ1-1; D remains ambiguous. The CDR3 totals 16 residues. CDR1 and CDR2 (germline): MGHRA, YSYEKL. Trimming took off 0 bases at V and 4 bases at J, with 15 bases between the two ends. The CDR3 loop reads CASSQERRGKGTEAFL. The CDR3, as DNA: TGCGCCAGCAGCCAAGAGAGGCGCGGGAAGGGCACTGAAGCTTTCCTT.

This rearrangement joins TRBV7-9 to TRBJ2-5; 8 bases line up with TRBD2. Germline CDR1 is SEHNR and CDR2 is FQNEAQ (reference sequence). With 1 base clipped from V and 5 bases from J, the junction kept 9 bases outside the gene matches. This CDR3 has 16 residues. CDR3 DNA sequence: TGTGCCAGCAGCTTAGGAGCGGGGGATCGGTTCGAGACCCAGTACTTC. It translates to CASSLGAGDRFETQYF.

The rearrangement links TRBV5-4 to TRBJ2-5; possibly TRBD1 or TRBD2 for D (5 bases each). Germline V gene data show CDR1 as SGHNT and CDR2 as YYREEE (reference sequence). Trimming left V 5 bases short and J 2 bases short, with 13 bases between. CDR3 length: 14 residues. CDR3 amino acids: CASRPRDGQETQYF. The CDR3 DNA is TGTGCCAGCAGGCCGAGGGACGGGCAAGAGACCCAGTACTTC.

Only a few counts were recorded for this clonotype. J is TRBJ2-2 and V is TRBV9; no firm D call. The CDR3 totals 14 residues. Per germline, CDR1 SGDLS and CDR2 YYNGEE. The ends were cut back, 1 base at V and 2 bases at J, with 6 bases in the middle. CDR3 bases: TGTGCCAGCAGCGTATCGTATAACACCGGGGAGCTGTTTTTT. It specifies CASSVSYNTGELFF.

This clonotype appeared many times. The rearrangement links TRBV29-1 to TRBJ1-1, with 7 bases lining up with TRBD1. Trimming at V came to 7 bases and at J to 7 bases, leaving 6 bases not matched to a gene. CDR3 length equals 11 residues. In germline, CDR1 is SQVTM, CDR2 ANQGSEA. The CDR3 here is CSAGTANEAFF. The CDR3 DNA is TGCAGCGCTGGGACAGCAAATGAAGCTTTCTTT.